This is a list of T cell receptor beta chains from one sample in a study of chemoradiotherapy in HPV16-positive cancers. The protocol was immunoSEQ multiplex PCR, while the TCRdb copy is restricted to in-frame clones and leaves out a portion. This repertoire shows tens of thousands of clones, roughly 92% found once; its top ten account for about 17%. The specimen comprised blood, sampled from a patient who underwent chemoradiotherapy. These receptors all come from a human donor with HPV-associated anogenital cancer. CDR3s include the opening cysteine and the closing phenylalanine or tryptophan. Each record gives: V gene, clone size, J gene, D gene, CDR3 DNA, CDR3 protein. A D gene is named only where the DNA matches it firmly. Clone size is given for some rows only: seen once, a few or many times, or a class if the clone is expanded.

V: TRBV18
size: NA
J: TRBJ2-7
D: NA
DNA: TGTGCCAGCTCACCACCTCTTCACAGGGCTCCCAAGGAAGAGCAGTACTTC
CDR3: CASSPPLHRAPKEEQYF

V: TRBV28
size: NA
J: TRBJ2-2
D: NA
DNA: TGTGCCAGCAGTTTATTCGATTTACAGGGAGGACCCGGGGAGCTGTTTTTT
CDR3: CASSLFDLQGGPGELFF

V: TRBV4-3
size: NA
J: TRBJ2-7
D: NA
DNA: TGCGCCAGCAGCCAAGTGCGCAGGAGCAACGAGCAGTACTTC
CDR3: CASSQVRRSNEQYF

V: TRBV2
size: NA
J: TRBJ2-3
D: NA
DNA: TGTGCCAGCACCCCCCCGGGATCACCTTCCACAGATACGCAGTATTTT
CDR3: CASTPPGSPSTDTQYF

V: TRBV11-1
size: NA
J: TRBJ2-7
D: TRBD1
DNA: TGTGCCAGCAGTCAGACAGGGCGGGACGAGCAGTACTTC
CDR3: CASSQTGRDEQYF

V: TRBV6-5
size: NA
J: TRBJ1-1
D: NA
DNA: TGTGCCAGCAGTTACTCGCTCGATCGCACTGAAGCTTTCTTT
CDR3: CASSYSLDRTEAFF

V: TRBV7-2
size: once
J: TRBJ2-1
D: NA
DNA: TGTGCCAGCAGCTTAGTTATAGCCTACAATGAGCAGTTCTTC
CDR3: CASSLVIAYNEQFF

V: TRBV4-3
size: once
J: TRBJ2-1
D: NA
DNA: TGCGCCAGCAGCCAAGAGCGGCTGGGTGATGAGCAGTTCTTC
CDR3: CASSQERLGDEQFF

V: TRBV28
size: NA
J: TRBJ2-1
D: TRBD2
DNA: TGTGCCAGCAGTCTCCCGGGACTAGCGGGAAACAATGAGCAGTTCTTC
CDR3: CASSLPGLAGNNEQFF

V: TRBV7-9
size: NA
J: TRBJ2-3
D: NA
DNA: TGTGCCAGCAGGGCAGGGCGCACAGATACGCAGTATTTT
CDR3: CASRAGRTDTQYF

V: TRBV4-2
size: once
J: TRBJ2-1
D: TRBD1
DNA: TGTGCCAGCAGCCGAACAGCCGGGACAGGGTTTCTTGAGCAGTTCTTC
CDR3: CASSRTAGTGFLEQFF

V: TRBV7-9
size: NA
J: TRBJ2-1
D: NA
DNA: TGTGCCAGCAGCAGGCAGAGCTCCTACAATGAGCAGTTCTTC
CDR3: CASSRQSSYNEQFF

V: TRBV5-4
size: NA
J: TRBJ2-1
D: TRBD2
DNA: TGTGCCAGCAGCTCCGGACTAGTAGTAAATGAGCAGTTCTTC
CDR3: CASSSGLVVNEQFF

V: TRBV7-9
size: NA
J: TRBJ2-1
D: NA
DNA: TGTGCCAGCAGCGCCAGGACAGCTTACAATGAGCAGTTCTTC
CDR3: CASSARTAYNEQFF

V: TRBV9
size: NA
J: TRBJ2-7
D: TRBD2
DNA: TGTGCCAGCAGCGTAGTTGAGGGAGGGCCTAACGAGCAGTACTTC
CDR3: CASSVVEGGPNEQYF

V: TRBV6-1
size: NA
J: TRBJ1-1
D: NA
DNA: TGTGCCAGCAGTGAAGGCAGAAAGAACACTGAAGCTTTCTTT
CDR3: CASSEGRKNTEAFF

V: TRBV28
size: NA
J: TRBJ2-7
D: NA
DNA: TGTGCCAGCTTAGGGCTCGAGCAGTACTTC
CDR3: CASLGLEQYF

V: TRBV5-4
size: NA
J: TRBJ2-7
D: NA
DNA: TGTGCCAGCAGAGCCCCTAGCTCGGGCGACGAGCAGTACTTC
CDR3: CASRAPSSGDEQYF

V: TRBV5-1
size: NA
J: TRBJ1-2
D: NA
DNA: TGCGCCAGCAGCCGGAATGGGGACTATGGCTACACCTTC
CDR3: CASSRNGDYGYTF

V: TRBV2
size: NA
J: TRBJ2-5
D: NA
DNA: TGTGCCAGCAATCGAGCGACTGTAGAGACCCAGTACTTC
CDR3: CASNRATVETQYF

V: TRBV7-9
size: NA
J: TRBJ2-3
D: NA
DNA: TGTGCCAGCAGCTTAATGGGGTCCGCGAATACGCAGTATTTT
CDR3: CASSLMGSANTQYF

V: TRBV28
size: NA
J: TRBJ2-7
D: NA
DNA: TGTGCCAGCAGCCCTCGAGGGGCTTCATACGAGCAGTACTTC
CDR3: CASSPRGASYEQYF

V: TRBV7-9
size: NA
J: TRBJ2-3
D: TRBD1
DNA: TGTGCCAGCAGCAGCACAGGGGGCAGGACGGATACGCAGTATTTT
CDR3: CASSSTGGRTDTQYF

V: TRBV19
size: NA
J: TRBJ1-1
D: NA
DNA: TGTGCCAGTAGGGCGGGCAGCGGTAACACTGAAGCTTTCTTT
CDR3: CASRAGSGNTEAFF

V: TRBV13
size: NA
J: TRBJ2-7
D: NA
DNA: TGTGCCAGCACCCACGGGCTAGCGACCCACGAGCAGTACTTC
CDR3: CASTHGLATHEQYF

V: TRBV7-2
size: NA
J: TRBJ2-3
D: NA
DNA: TGTGCCAGCAGCTTAGTTGATACGCAGTATTTT
CDR3: CASSLVDTQYF

V: TRBV28
size: NA
J: TRBJ1-2
D: TRBD1
DNA: TGTGCCAGCAGTTCAGGGACAGGGGTACGGGGCTACACCTTC
CDR3: CASSSGTGVRGYTF

V: TRBV29-1
size: NA
J: TRBJ1-1
D: NA
DNA: TGCAGCGTTGGGCTGATGAACACTGAAGCTTTCTTT
CDR3: CSVGLMNTEAFF

V: TRBV27
size: NA
J: TRBJ1-1
D: NA
DNA: TGTGCCAGCAGTTCGCTAGGGGGGCGGACTGAAGCTTTCTTT
CDR3: CASSSLGGRTEAFF

V: TRBV7-2
size: once
J: TRBJ2-1
D: NA
DNA: TGTGCCAGCAGTTACCGGGACGGGAAATACAATGAGCAGTTCTTC
CDR3: CASSYRDGKYNEQFF

V: TRBV15
size: few
J: TRBJ2-7
D: NA
DNA: TGTGCCACCAGCATGGGACTGTACGAGCAGTACTTC
CDR3: CATSMGLYEQYF

V: TRBV6-1
size: NA
J: TRBJ2-1
D: TRBD2
DNA: TGTGCCAGCAGTACTAGCGGAGTAAGTAATGAGCAGTTCTTC
CDR3: CASSTSGVSNEQFF

V: TRBV11-2
size: NA
J: TRBJ2-3
D: TRBD1
DNA: TGTGCCAGCAGCTTAGGGAGGACAGGGTGGTCCCCGAATGCAGATACGCAGTATTTT
CDR3: CASSLGRTGWSPNADTQYF

V: TRBV7-7
size: NA
J: TRBJ2-2
D: TRBD2
DNA: TGTGCCAGCAGCCCTACGGGGGGAACCGGGGAGCTGTTTTTT
CDR3: CASSPTGGTGELFF

V: TRBV5-5
size: NA
J: TRBJ1-2
D: NA
DNA: TGTGCCAGCAGCTTGGCCTTAGGAGATCATGGCTACACCTTC
CDR3: CASSLALGDHGYTF

V: TRBV28
size: NA
J: TRBJ2-3
D: TRBD2
DNA: TGTGCCAGCAGTTTGGGGCTAGCGGGAGGGCCGTCTACGCAGTATTTT
CDR3: CASSLGLAGGPSTQYF

V: TRBV6-1
size: NA
J: TRBJ1-6
D: TRBD1
DNA: TGTGCCAGCATCCGGGACAGGGGTAATTCACCCCTCCACTTT
CDR3: CASIRDRGNSPLHF

V: TRBV14
size: NA
J: TRBJ1-4
D: TRBD1
DNA: TGTGCCAGCAGCCAGGACAGGGGATCTAATGAAAAACTGTTTTTT
CDR3: CASSQDRGSNEKLFF

V: TRBV5-1
size: NA
J: TRBJ1-5
D: NA
DNA: TGCGCCAGCAGACTAGGGGGGGATAGCAATCAGCCCCAGCATTTT
CDR3: CASRLGGDSNQPQHF

V: TRBV9
size: NA
J: TRBJ1-2
D: TRBD1
DNA: TGTGCCAGCAGCCCGGAACCCGGGACAGTGGGTTACTATGGCTACACCTTC
CDR3: CASSPEPGTVGYYGYTF

V: TRBV6-5
size: NA
J: TRBJ1-6
D: NA
DNA: TGTGCCAGCAGTCAAGGGGGATATTCACCCCTCCACTTT
CDR3: CASSQGGYSPLHF

V: TRBV15
size: NA
J: TRBJ2-3
D: NA
DNA: TGTGCCACCAGCTCCCGGGACGGCACAGATACGCAGTATTTT
CDR3: CATSSRDGTDTQYF

V: TRBV18
size: NA
J: TRBJ2-5
D: TRBD1
DNA: TGTGCCAGCTCACCACCGGGACAGGTCGGGGAGACCCAGTACTTC
CDR3: CASSPPGQVGETQYF

V: TRBV5-4
size: NA
J: TRBJ2-3
D: TRBD2
DNA: TGTGCCAGCAGATACGGACTAGCGGGAGGAACCTCAGGGGATACGCAGTATTTT
CDR3: CASRYGLAGGTSGDTQYF

V: TRBV7-9
size: NA
J: TRBJ1-5
D: NA
DNA: TGTGCCAGTGAGGCAGGGGAAGGGGGATTCAATCAGCCCCAGCATTTT
CDR3: CASEAGEGGFNQPQHF

V: TRBV29-1
size: NA
J: TRBJ2-5
D: TRBD2
DNA: TGCAGCGTTCGTGGGACTAGCGGAGCACAAGAGACCCAGTACTTC
CDR3: CSVRGTSGAQETQYF

V: TRBV19
size: NA
J: TRBJ2-3
D: NA
DNA: TGTGCCAGTACCCAGGGACCCCAGTCTTGGGCAGATACGCAGTATTTT
CDR3: CASTQGPQSWADTQYF

V: TRBV4-2
size: NA
J: TRBJ1-2
D: NA
DNA: TGTGCCAGCAGCCCCAGAGTGGGGGAATATGGCTACACCTTC
CDR3: CASSPRVGEYGYTF

V: TRBV6-5
size: NA
J: TRBJ2-7
D: NA
DNA: TGTGCCAGCAGTTACTCCGGCAGAACCTACGAGCAGTACTTC
CDR3: CASSYSGRTYEQYF

V: TRBV5-4
size: NA
J: TRBJ2-1
D: TRBD1
DNA: TGTGCCAGCAGAGGAGACAGGGCCTCCTACAATGAGCAGTTCTTC
CDR3: CASRGDRASYNEQFF

V: TRBV29-1
size: NA
J: TRBJ1-1
D: NA
DNA: TGCAGCGTTGAAGGCGTGGCGGGCACTGAAGCTTTCTTT
CDR3: CSVEGVAGTEAFF

V: TRBV5-1
size: NA
J: TRBJ2-1
D: TRBD2
DNA: TGCGCCAGCAGCTTGTTCCAGACTAGCGGGAAATTCAATGAGCAGTTCTTC
CDR3: CASSLFQTSGKFNEQFF

V: TRBV18
size: NA
J: TRBJ1-4
D: TRBD1
DNA: TGTGCCAGCTCACTACACAGGGGTGCAACTAATGAAAAACTGTTTTTT
CDR3: CASSLHRGATNEKLFF

V: TRBV11-3
size: NA
J: TRBJ2-2
D: TRBD1
DNA: TGTGCCAGCAGCCAGGGGACAGGGGGCACCGGGGAGCTGTTTTTT
CDR3: CASSQGTGGTGELFF